The rows below give T cell receptor beta chains drawn from one sample of a study of neurological immune-mediated disorders. From the 5' RACE reads, TCRdb called clonotypes with MiXCR, one entry per CDR3 protein. The sample lists about 74,000 distinct CDR3 sequences; 5.2% were seen once. The sequenced material came from PBMCs. These TCRs come from a man aged 18 to 30 with multiple sclerosis. Both conserved end residues are part of each CDR3. Fields, in order: J gene, V gene, clone size, D gene, CDR3 length, CDR3 protein, CDR3 DNA. D genes are given only for firm matches. Size is omitted from some rows. Given values are once, few, many or a class for expanded clones.

TRBJ2-5 TRBV5-1 NA NA 15 CASSLADPKGETQYF TGCGCCAGCAGCTTAGCAGATCCCAAGGGGGAGACCCAGTACTTC
TRBJ1-5 TRBV28 few NA 14 CASSLRVGSQPQNF TGTGCCAGCAGTTTACGGGTCGGGAGCCAGCCCCAGAATTTT
TRBJ2-7 TRBV20-1 many NA 13 CSARDVESYEQYF TGCAGTGCTAGAGATGTGGAGAGCTACGAGCAGTACTTC
TRBJ2-4 TRBV6-2/TRBV6-3 many NA 15 CASSRVGGGQNIQYF TGTGCCAGCAGCCGGGTAGGGGGTGGCCAAAACATTCAGTACTTC
TRBJ2-1 TRBV20-1 many NA 14 CSASPWDIAYEQFF TGCAGTGCTAGTCCGTGGGACATAGCCTATGAGCAGTTCTTC
TRBJ2-3 TRBV7-8 many TRBD2 17 CASSPRTSGGASDTQYF TGTGCCAGCAGCCCCCGGACTAGCGGGGGGGCCTCAGATACGCAGTATTTT
TRBJ2-3 TRBV5-1 many NA 15 CASRLTGTSTDTQYF TGCGCCAGCAGACTAACGGGAACTAGCACAGATACGCAGTATTTT
TRBJ2-1 TRBV27 many NA 15 CASSLIVSSYNEQFF TGTGCCAGCAGTTTGATTGTAAGCTCCTACAATGAGCAGTTCTTC
TRBJ2-7 TRBV5-1 many NA 16 CASSPRRGASSYEQYF TGCGCCAGCAGCCCGCGAAGGGGAGCGAGCTCCTACGAGCAGTACTTC
TRBJ1-6 TRBV6-5 many NA 16 CASRGGKSSYNSPLNF TGTGCCAGCAGGGGCGGGAAGAGCTCCTATAATTCACCCCTCAACTTT
TRBJ2-1 TRBV20-1 many NA 13 CSAAPPPGAKQFF TGCAGTGCCGCCCCTCCCCCGGGGGCCAAGCAGTTCTTC
TRBJ2-2 TRBV12-3/TRBV12-4 NA NA 13 CATRRGNTGELFF TGTGCCACCCGAAGGGGTAACACCGGGGAGCTGTTTTTT
TRBJ1-3 TRBV3-1 many NA 16 CASSQREGMDGNTIYF TGTGCCAGCAGCCAAAGGGAGGGTATGGACGGAAACACCATATATTTT
TRBJ2-6 TRBV20-1 NA TRBD2 19 CSARGLAGGADSGANVLTF TGCAGTGCTAGGGGGCTAGCGGGAGGGGCAGATTCTGGGGCCAACGTCCTGACTTTC
TRBJ2-5 TRBV5-5 many TRBD2 17 CASSFLGTSGSGETQYF TGTGCCAGCAGCTTTTTGGGGACTAGCGGGAGCGGAGAGACCCAGTACTTC
TRBJ2-3 TRBV7-2 many TRBD2 16 CASSLLAGGITDTQYF TGTGCCAGCAGCTTACTAGCGGGGGGGATCACAGATACGCAGTATTTT
TRBJ1-1 TRBV5-1 NA NA 15 CASSLGGRGDTETFF TGCGCCAGTAGCCTGGGGGGGCGAGGGGACACTGAAACTTTCTTT
TRBJ2-3 TRBV12-3/TRBV12-4 many NA 12 CASSLAWDTQYF TGTGCCAGCAGCCTAGCTTGGGATACGCAGTATTTT
TRBJ2-4 TRBV20-1 many NA 15 CSAVRRPIAKNIQYF TGCAGTGCTGTTCGACGCCCGATAGCCAAAAACATTCAGTACTTC
TRBJ2-7 TRBV7-6 few NA 15 CASSSSGGRSNEQYF TGTGCCAGCAGCTCCTCCGGGGGCCGTTCCAACGAGCAGTACTTC
TRBJ2-3 TRBV20-1 many TRBD2 14 CSAPGTSEADTQYF TGCAGTGCACCCGGGACTAGCGAGGCAGATACGCAGTATTTT
TRBJ2-1 TRBV6-5 many NA 11 CASSYLGEQFF TGTGCCAGCAGTTACTTGGGAGAGCAGTTCTTC
TRBJ1-6 TRBV16 NA TRBD1 15 CASTFDRGRNSPLNF TGTGCCAGCACCTTCGACAGGGGAAGAAATTCACCCCTCAACTTT
TRBJ1-2 TRBV4-2 many TRBD1 15 CASSQDRVSNYGYTF TGTGCCAGCAGCCAGGACAGGGTTAGCAACTATGGCTACACCTTC
TRBJ2-3 TRBV18 NA NA 16 CASSQPDWLGTDTQYF TGTGCCAGCTCGCAACCGGACTGGCTTGGCACAGATACGCAGTATTTT
TRBJ2-3 TRBV5-1 many NA 16 CASSLVYGRSTDTQYF TGCGCCAGCAGCTTGGTGTACGGCAGAAGCACAGATACGCAGTATTTT
TRBJ1-5 TRBV20-1 many TRBD1 14 CSAGGTGGNQPQHF TGCAGTGCCGGCGGGACAGGGGGCAATCAGCCCCAGCATTTT
TRBJ1-5 TRBV12-3/TRBV12-4 many TRBD1 17 CASSQGQLGYSNQPQHF TGTGCCAGCAGTCAGGGACAGTTGGGTTATAGCAATCAGCCCCAGCATTTT
TRBJ2-5 TRBV20-1 few NA 13 CSARDERTETQYF TGCAGTGCTAGAGATGAGAGGACAGAGACCCAGTACTTC
TRBJ2-3 TRBV12-3/TRBV12-4 NA TRBD2 19 CASSLRVLAGRLSTDTQYF TGTGCCAGCAGTTTAAGAGTACTAGCGGGACGCCTAAGCACAGATACGCAGTATTTT
TRBJ2-3 TRBV20-1 many TRBD1 14 CSARDPGGTDTQYF TGCAGTGCTAGAGACCCAGGGGGTACGGATACGCAGTATTTT
TRBJ2-7 TRBV9 many TRBD2 17 CASSASAFTGGLYEQYF TGTGCCAGCAGCGCCTCGGCTTTCACGGGGGGGCTTTACGAGCAGTACTTC
TRBJ2-3 TRBV20-1 many TRBD2 14 CSASALAGGDTQYF TGCAGTGCTAGCGCGCTAGCGGGGGGGGATACGCAGTATTTT
TRBJ1-1 TRBV2 many NA 13 CATQPERNTEAFF TGTGCCACACAACCAGAGAGGAACACTGAAGCTTTCTTT
TRBJ2-3 TRBV3-1 many NA 13 CASSQDGAGTQYF TGTGCCAGCAGCCAAGATGGGGCAGGGACGCAGTATTTT
TRBJ2-3 TRBV29-1 many NA 13 CSVRSPGEDTQYF TGCAGCGTTCGGTCCCCAGGGGAGGATACGCAGTATTTT
TRBJ2-7 TRBV11-1 many TRBD2 16 CASSLGPGLGAYEQYF TGTGCCAGCAGCTTAGGGCCGGGACTAGGTGCCTACGAGCAGTACTTC
TRBJ2-3 TRBV5-1 many TRBD2 17 CASSSGLAGASTDTQYF TGCGCCAGCAGCTCGGGACTAGCGGGAGCTAGCACAGATACGCAGTATTTT
TRBJ2-6 TRBV4-2 NA NA 16 CASTSEGISGANVPTF TGTGCCAGCACCTCAGAAGGTATCTCTGGGGCCAACGTCCCGACTTTC
TRBJ2-2 TRBV24-1 many NA 13 CATSVWVTGELFF TGTGCCACCAGTGTGTGGGTGACCGGGGAGCTGTTTTTT
TRBJ2-3 TRBV15 many NA 13 CATSFLRADTQYF TGTGCCACCAGCTTTCTCCGTGCAGATACGCAGTATTTT
TRBJ2-6 TRBV24-1 many NA 16 CATSDPTGPGANVLTF TGTGCCACCAGTGATCCTACAGGTCCTGGGGCCAACGTCCTGACTTTC
TRBJ2-3 TRBV12-3/TRBV12-4 many NA 13 CASRTGSTDTQYF TGTGCCAGCAGGACCGGGAGCACAGATACGCAGTATTTT
TRBJ2-2 TRBV6-6 many NA 13 CASSFRGTGELFF TGTGCCAGCAGTTTCAGAGGCACCGGGGAGCTGTTTTTT
TRBJ1-6 TRBV5-5 many TRBD1 15 CASTPAGTGVSPLHF TGTGCCAGCACCCCGGCCGGGACAGGGGTTTCACCCCTCCACTTT
TRBJ2-1 TRBV27 many TRBD2 16 CASSFVGGNSYNEQFF TGTGCCAGCAGTTTTGTGGGAGGGAATTCCTACAATGAGCAGTTCTTC
TRBJ2-7 TRBV20-1 NA TRBD1 15 CSATSPDRGLYEQYF TGCAGTGCCACTTCCCCTGACAGGGGTCTCTACGAGCAGTACTTC
TRBJ2-1 TRBV27 NA NA 18 CASSLRLPGSPTYNEQFF TGTGCCAGCAGTTTAAGACTCCCCGGGTCCCCAACCTACAATGAGCAGTTCTTC
TRBJ1-2 TRBV5-1 many TRBD1 14 CASSLSGGVDGYTF TGCGCCAGCAGCTTGTCAGGGGGAGTAGATGGCTACACCTTC